This TCR beta chain was captured by sequencing in a study of response to subunit inactivated influenza vaccine. TCRdb reprocessed the RT-PCR reads with MiXCR, giving one entry per CDR3 protein. In the table there are hundreds of thousands of distinct CDR3 sequences, roughly 13% of which are singletons. Study-wide points: Authors suggested that a seasonal influenza vaccination recruits few new T cells each time.

This clonotype was seen more than once but under ten times. Its antigen is as yet unknown. This CDR3 contains 14 residues. J was trimmed by 10 bases and V by 6 bases; bases with no gene match: 12. Germline V CDR1 and CDR2: SGHRS, YFSETQ. This TCR was recovered from a man aged 50 to 60 who received an inactivated influenza vaccine. This chain connects TRBV5-1 to TRBJ2-1; 8 bases are shared with TRBD1. The sequencing used PBMCs from blood, collected roughly 15 days before vaccination. Here the CDR3 DNA reads TGCGCCAGCATCGACCAGGGGGCGATGAAGGAGCAGTTCTTC. Amino acids: CASIDQGAMKEQFF.